These 23 T cell receptor beta chains were sequenced from one sample in a study of blood T cell repertoires in COVID-19. TCRdb's copy holds only in-frame clones and misses some; the assay was immunoSEQ multiplex PCR. The table lists roughly 180,000 clones, roughly 90% of them singletons. Sequencing was done on a sample of peripheral blood. The receptors were sampled from a man between 65 and 85 years old with active or convalescent COVID-19.

V and J are TRBV5-1 and TRBJ2-3, with a weak D call TRBD2 (6 bases). Germline-derived CDR1 and CDR2 are SGHRS and YFSETQ. The V end was cut by 4 bases, the J end by 4 bases, with 19 bases between. This CDR3 spans 16 amino acids. CDR3 DNA sequence: TGCGCCAGCAGCCTCGGGACTTTTCGGGCCGCAGATACGCAGTATTTT. Its translation is CASSLGTFRAADTQYF.

The V and J genes are TRBV19 and TRBJ2-2; no reliable D call. With 4 bases removed from V and 1 base from J, the gap between germline ends came to 4 bases. CDR3 length equals 13 residues. Germline V CDR1 and CDR2: LNHDA, SQIVND (reference sequence). CDR3 nucleotide sequence: TGTGCCAGTAGTAGTCAGAACACCGGGGAGCTGTTTTTT. Translated, it gives CASSSQNTGELFF.

V and J are TRBV19 and TRBJ1-2, with D perhaps matching TRBD1 (6 bases). The length of the CDR3 is 15 residues. The V and J ends lost 5 bases and 6 bases respectively, with 19 bases between them. The germline CDR1 and CDR2 sequences are LNHDA and SQIVND (reference sequence). CDR3 DNA sequence: TGTGCCAGTAGTGAGAGTGGGGGCCCTCCCGATGGCTACACCTTC. This sequence encodes CASSESGGPPDGYTF.

The V and J genes are TRBV24-1 and TRBJ2-4; TRBD2 might be the D (7 bases). This CDR3 has 14 residues. Germline CDR1 and CDR2: KGHDR and SFDVKD. Trimming shortened V by 5 bases and J by 1 base, and 8 bases separated the two germline ends. Written as DNA, the CDR3 is TGTGCCACCAGTGGCGGGGGCGCCAAAAACATTCAGTACTTC. Protein: CATSGGGAKNIQYF.

There are a few counts of this clone. The chain uses TRBV19 and TRBJ1-5, with 9 bases fitting TRBD1. V gave up 6 bases and J gave up 4 bases; unmatched junction bases: 7. The CDR3 consists of 15 residues. Germline V gene data show CDR1 as LNHDA and CDR2 as SQIVND (reference sequence). The CDR3 DNA is TGTGCCAGTAGCCGTGGGGACAGGGTGAATCAGCCCCAGCATTTT. Residues: CASSRGDRVNQPQHF.

This clone was observed a few times. This chain links TRBV18 with TRBJ1-2, with TRBD1 identical over 10 bases. The CDR3 has 16 residues. Germline lookup yields CDR1 KGHSH and CDR2 LQKENI. The V segment lost 2 bases and the J segment 4 bases; nucleotides outside the gene matches: 7. CDR3 region: CASSPGRDRGTYGYTF. As DNA, the CDR3 is TGTGCCAGCTCACCAGGAAGGGACAGGGGTACCTATGGCTACACCTTC.

V and J are TRBV2 and TRBJ2-1; TRBD2 matches at 10 bases. CDR1 SNHLY and CDR2 FYNNEI come from the germline V gene. CDR3 size: 14 residues. The CDR3, as DNA: TGTGCTACAGCCGGCCTAGCGGGAGACAATGAGCAGTTCTTC. This encodes CATAGLAGDNEQFF. Full variable domain (remainder filled in from reference TRBV2 and TRBJ2-1): EPEVTQTPSHQVTQMGQEVILRCVPISNHLYFYWYRQILGQKVEFLVSFYNNEISEKSEIFDDQFSVERPDGSNFTLKIRSTKLEDSAMYFCATAGLAGDNEQFFGPGTRLTVL.

This clone was found once. The chain links TRBV12-3 or TRBV12-4 to TRBJ2-1; D unclear. The CDR3 runs to 13 residues. V gave up 5 bases and J gave up 3 bases, with 8 bases separating them. Here the CDR3 reads CASSVAVYNEQFF. The CDR3 nucleotides are TGTGCCAGCAGTGTTGCAGTCTACAATGAGCAGTTCTTC.

CDR3 loop: CASSRGQILYGNTIYF. The CDR3 DNA is TGTGCCAGCTCAAGGGGACAAATCCTGTACGGAAACACCATATATTTT. The chain employs TRBV18 and TRBJ1-3, with a possible D match to TRBD1 (6 bases). The CDR3 has 16 amino acids. V lost 5 bases and J 4 bases, leaving 18 bases between the germline ends. In germline, CDR1 is KGHSH, CDR2 LQKENI.

V gene TRBV28 combines with J gene TRBJ1-2, with 9 bases identical to TRBD1. J gave up 8 bases and V 6 bases, and 16 bases lay outside the gene matches. The CDR3 length is 16 residues. Germline assignment: CDR1 MDHEN and CDR2 SYDVKM. The CDR3 region has the DNA TGTGCCAGCAGCACTCATAACGGACAGGGGATGGGAGGCTACACCTTC. Translating gives CASSTHNGQGMGGYTF.

This chain joins TRBV6-5 and TRBJ1-2, with unresolved D. V lost 5 bases, J lost 1 base, and 11 bases lay in between. This CDR3 region has 14 residues. Germline V CDR1 and CDR2: MNHEY, SVGAGI. This CDR3 reads CASSKQNFNYGYTF. For the CDR3, the DNA is TGTGCCAGCAGTAAACAGAACTTTAACTATGGCTACACCTTC.

This rearrangement joins TRBV7-9 to TRBJ1-1; TRBD1 might be the D (5 bases). CDR1 SEHNR and CDR2 FQNEAQ come from the germline V gene (reference sequence). The CDR3 is 15 residues long. Trimming left V 4 bases short and J 3 bases short, with 15 bases between. CDR3 region: CASSSEQGSYTEAFF. CDR3 nucleotide sequence: TGTGCCAGCAGCTCAGAGCAGGGATCCTACACTGAAGCTTTCTTT.

The rearrangement uses TRBV28 and TRBJ2-3, with D perhaps matching TRBD2 (6 bases). Trimming took off 6 bases at V and 4 bases at J, with 23 bases between the two ends. The CDR3 has 17 residues. Germline loops: CDR1 MDHEN, CDR2 SYDVKM. The CDR3 DNA is TGTGCCAGCAGACCGCCCCCCTACGGGAGAGTCGCAGATACGCAGTATTTT. Encoded protein: CASRPPPYGRVADTQYF.

Here the CDR3 DNA reads TGTGCCAGCAGCCCCACGGTGATGGGCCGAATTGAGCAGTTCTTC. Translation gives CASSPTVMGRIEQFF. The chain employs TRBV7-9 and TRBJ2-1; no definite D call. Germline CDR1 and CDR2: SEHNR and FQNEAQ (reference sequence). V lost 5 bases and J lost 9, with 20 bases in between. This CDR3 has 15 amino acids.

The gene calls are TRBV5-1 and TRBJ1-2; D ambiguous. CDR1 is SGHRS, CDR2 YFSETQ, per germline. The CDR3 has 13 residues. The ends were cut back, 8 bases at V and 2 bases at J, with 13 bases in the middle. In DNA, the CDR3 is TGCGCCAGTACACCGGGAGAGAACTATGGCTACACCTTC. Residues: CASTPGENYGYTF.

V and J are TRBV5-1 and TRBJ2-5, with 8 bases that match TRBD2. V lost 1 base and J lost 5; bases outside the gene matches: 4. CDR1 and CDR2 (germline): SGHRS, YFSETQ. The CDR3 runs 14 residues. The CDR3 sequence is CASSLQRGTETQYF. The CDR3 DNA sequence: TGCGCCAGCAGCTTGCAGCGGGGGACGGAGACCCAGTACTTC.

This chain links TRBV24-1 with TRBJ2-2; D not resolved. Trimming pared 1 base from V and 0 bases from J, leaving 5 bases between. The CDR3 loop spans 15 amino acids. Germline loops: CDR1 KGHDR, CDR2 SFDVKD. The CDR3: CATSDFFTNTGELFF. CDR3 in DNA: TGTGCCACCAGTGATTTTTTTACGAACACCGGGGAGCTGTTTTTT.

Ten or more counts support this clone. One end of the junction is discordant with germline, which a read error may explain. The chain is built from TRBV7-7 and TRBJ1-1; D not certain. The germline CDR1 and CDR2 sequences are SSHAT and FNYEAQ (reference sequence). The CDR3 sequence is 13 residues long. The CDR3 DNA reads as TGTGCTAGCAGCTTGTCAGGGAACACTGAAGCTTTCTTT. Amino acids: CASSLSGNTEAFF. Based on the CDR3 plus reference TRBV7-7 and TRBJ1-1, the full variable domain is GAGVSQSPRYKVTKRGQDVTLRCDPISSHATLYWYQQALGQGPEFLTYFNYEAQPDKSGLPSDRFSAERPEGSISTLTIQRTEQRDSAMYRCASSLSGNTEAFFGQGTRLTVV.

The chain combines TRBV25-1 with TRBJ1-5; TRBD1 matches at 8 bases. The CDR3 is 12 residues long. V lost 4 bases, J lost 11 bases, and 4 bases stayed unmatched. Germline CDR1 MGHDK, CDR2 SYGVNS. This chain's CDR3 is CASSATTGAQHF. Here the CDR3 DNA reads TGTGCCAGCAGTGCCACGACAGGGGCCCAGCATTTT.

The gene calls are TRBV5-6 and TRBJ2-2, with unresolved D. CDR1 is SGHDT, CDR2 YYEEEE, per germline. Trimming removed 1 base at V and 0 bases at J, with 16 bases between. CDR3 size: 18 residues. The CDR3 region has the DNA TGTGCCAGCAGCTTGTTACCAGGCCGTCCTACGAACACCGGGGAGCTGTTTTTT. It specifies CASSLLPGRPTNTGELFF. Full variable domain (rest looked up from reference TRBV5-6 and TRBJ2-2): DAGVTQSPTHLIKTRGQQVTLRCSPKSGHDTVSWYQQALGQGPQFIFQYYEEEERQRGNFPDRFSGHQFPNYSSELNVNALLLGDSALYLCASSLLPGRPTNTGELFFGEGSRLTVL.

The J gene is TRBJ2-5, the V gene TRBV20-1, with D possibly being TRBD1 or TRBD2 (6 bases each). The germline gives CDR1 DFQATT, CDR2 SNEGSKA (reference sequence). The V end lost 3 bases, the J end lost 2 bases, and 19 bases lay between the germline ends. The CDR3 length is 16 residues. Here the CDR3 reads CSASGGPATRQETQYF. For the CDR3, the DNA is TGCAGTGCTAGTGGGGGGCCAGCCACGAGGCAAGAGACCCAGTACTTC.

The J gene is TRBJ1-2, the V gene TRBV5-5; TRBD1 matches at 7 bases. J gave up 2 bases and V 4 bases, and 2 bases lay outside the gene matches. The CDR3 contains 13 residues. Germline V lookup: CDR1 SGHKS, CDR2 YYEKEE (reference sequence). Here the CDR3 DNA reads TGTGCCAGCAGCCGGGACAGCAACTATGGCTACACCTTC. Its translation: CASSRDSNYGYTF. The variable domain in full, completed from reference TRBV5-5 and TRBJ1-2, reads DAGVTQSPTHLIKTRGQQVTLRCSPISGHKSVSWYQQVLGQGPQFIFQYYEKEERGRGNFPDRFSARQFPNYSSELNVNALLLGDSALYLCASSRDSNYGYTFGSGTRLTVV.

V usage is TRBV7-9 and J usage is TRBJ2-1, with D tentatively TRBD2 (6 bases). V was clipped by 2 bases and J by 5 bases, with 13 bases between them. This CDR3 region has 15 residues. The V gene's germline CDR1 is SEHNR and CDR2 FQNEAQ (reference sequence). CDR3 nucleotides: TGTGCCAGCAGCTTAATCGGGGGAAGGAACAATGAGCAGTTCTTC. Protein product: CASSLIGGRNNEQFF.